This TCR beta chain emerged from a study of blood T cell repertoires in COVID-19. Study-level information: T cells, B-cell-depleted T cells, or PBMCs supplied cDNA or gDNA.

In the authors' workflow: Using reference gene primer amplification, nucleated cell counts were estimated. Data came from immunoSEQ multiplex PCR; TCRdb stores just in-frame clones and leaves some out. The V and J calls and clone size were taken over from that table, and D and trimming were inferred from the DNA. This table holds hundreds of thousands of clones, more than 65% found once. V gave up 6 bases and J gave up 7 bases; unmatched junction bases: 4. Germline V gene data show CDR1 as MNHEY and CDR2 as SVGAGI. The CDR3 totals 13 residues. The chain couples TRBV6-5 to TRBJ1-4; 8 bases align to TRBD1. This receptor was obtained from a woman older than 75 with acute or convalescent COVID-19. The sample was peripheral blood. The CDR3 protein is CASRGQGGEKLFF. The DNA of the CDR3 is TGTGCCAGCAGAGGACAGGGTGGTGAAAAACTGTTTTTT.